This T cell receptor (beta chain) originates from a study of cytomegalovirus exposure and HLA in healthy donors. In the case of this clone: What it binds is unknown.

The germline V gene has CDR1 ENHRY and CDR2 SYGVKD. V lost 7 bases and J 1 base, leaving 12 bases between the germline ends. The CDR3 length is 14 residues. The study ran its PCR with 60 Vbeta and 13 Jbeta primers. Clones were read by immunoSEQ multiplex PCR, and TCRdb kept only the in-frame ones, dropping some. This sample has around 150,000 clones, with over 60% found just once. Study-wide results and caveats: There were several of the most significant clusters that appeared linked to common viral pathogens in a later analysis. With later analysis, a missense DCLRE1C variant became linked to TCR beta V- and J-gene trimming. Fewer than 20,000 TCR beta sequences were associated with HLA alleles at 0.05 false discovery rate in a later analysis. Certain sequence variants were highly shared and formed a cluster, and this cluster was likely a sequencing artifact.

The chain links TRBV10-3 to TRBJ2-3; D possibly corresponds to TRBD1 (5 bases). The sample comprised PBMCs. The receptor was isolated from a male donor in good health and CMV-seronegative. The CDR3 loop reads CAIKQGHGTDTQYF. In DNA, the CDR3 is TGTGCCATCAAGCAGGGCCACGGCACAGATACGCAGTATTTT.